These 32 T cell receptor beta chains were all obtained from the same sample, sequenced in a study of blood T cell repertoires in COVID-19. Produced via immunoSEQ multiplex PCR; TCRdb's table is partial and in-frame only. Here the sample spans around 180,000 clones, around 90% being singletons. Material for sequencing was peripheral blood. The source is a human donor in a cohort sampled during active COVID-19.

The rearrangement joins TRBV19 to TRBJ1-5; TRBD1 matches at 9 bases. J lost 5 bases, V lost 3 bases, and 2 bases had no gene match. From germline, CDR1 is LNHDA and CDR2 SQIVND (reference sequence). The length of the CDR3 is 14 residues. CDR3 sequence (DNA): TGTGCCAGTAGTATGGGGACAGGGCATCAGCCCCAGCATTTT. As protein: CASSMGTGHQPQHF.

The rearrangement links TRBV6-5 to TRBJ2-7; tentatively, D is TRBD1 (6 bases). With 5 bases removed from V and 4 bases from J, the gap between germline ends came to 18 bases. Germline lookup yields CDR1 MNHEY and CDR2 SVGAGI. The CDR3 sequence is 15 residues long. The CDR3 sequence is CASSTGTENLYEQYF. As DNA, the CDR3 is TGTGCCAGCAGTACAGGGACGGAAAACCTTTACGAGCAGTACTTC.

V usage is TRBV4-3 and J usage is TRBJ2-2; tentative D call: TRBD2 (5 bases). V was cut by 0 bases and J by 4 bases, with 9 bases left in between. The CDR3 is made up of 15 amino acids. Germline values: CDR1 LGHNA, CDR2 YSLEER. This chain's CDR3 is CASSQEGEVTGELFF. CDR3 DNA sequence: TGCGCCAGCAGCCAAGAGGGAGAAGTCACCGGGGAGCTGTTTTTT.

The J gene is TRBJ1-3, the V gene TRBV6-6; the D is unclear. V lost 6 bases and J 3 bases, leaving 15 bases between the germline ends. Germline V gene sequence: CDR1 MNHNY, CDR2 SVGAGI (reference sequence). The CDR3 is 15 residues long. CDR3 in DNA: TGTGCCAGCAGGCCCGAGAGGTTCTATGGAAACACCATATATTTT. It codes for CASRPERFYGNTIYF.

The rearrangement uses TRBV25-1 and TRBJ1-6; possible D gene TRBD1, 6 bases. Germline CDR1 is MGHDK and CDR2 is SYGVNS. The CDR3 length is 14 residues. V was pared by 5 bases and J by 10 bases, with 15 bases between. CDR3 loop: CASSTSRGKSPLHF. The CDR3 DNA follows: TGTGCCAGCAGTACTTCCAGGGGAAAATCACCCCTCCACTTT. The whole variable domain, filled in from reference TRBV25-1 and TRBJ1-6, reads EADIYQTPRYLVIGTGKKITLECSQTMGHDKMYWYQQDPGMELHLIHYSYGVNSTEKGDLSSESTVSRIRTEHFPLTLESARPSHTSQYLCASSTSRGKSPLHFGNGTRLTVT.

This clone was picked up a small number of times. The gene calls are TRBV2 and TRBJ2-2; D may be TRBD1 (5 bases). V dropped 6 bases and J dropped 1 base, with 6 bases sitting between them. This CDR3 comprises 13 residues. Germline V lookup: CDR1 SNHLY, CDR2 FYNNEI. The CDR3 bases are TGTGCCAGCAGGGGGCAGAACACCGGGGAGCTGTTTTTT. Residues: CASRGQNTGELFF. Supplemented by reference TRBV2 and TRBJ2-2, the full variable domain reads EPEVTQTPSHQVTQMGQEVILRCVPISNHLYFYWYRQILGQKVEFLVSFYNNEISEKSEIFDDQFSVERPDGSNFTLKIRSTKLEDSAMYFCASRGQNTGELFFGEGSRLTVL.

V usage is TRBV10-3 and J usage is TRBJ2-2, with a tentative D call TRBD1 (5 bases). This CDR3 spans 15 amino acids. V lost 2 bases and J lost 4, with 11 bases in between. Germline V CDR1 and CDR2: ENHRY, SYGVKD. The CDR3 DNA sequence: TGTGCCATCAGTGAGAACTCAGGGTCCACCGGGGAGCTGTTTTTT. It yields the protein CAISENSGSTGELFF.

V usage is TRBV6-5 and J usage is TRBJ2-5; maybe TRBD1 (6 bases). V dropped 6 bases and J dropped 4 bases, with 12 bases sitting between them. CDR3 length equals 13 residues. Germline V gene sequence: CDR1 MNHEY, CDR2 SVGAGI. This chain's CDR3 is CASRDTGIETQYF. The CDR3 nucleotides read TGTGCCAGCAGAGACACAGGGATAGAGACCCAGTACTTC.

V usage is TRBV7-8 and J usage is TRBJ1-1, with 7 bases fitting TRBD1. V was pared by 6 bases and J by 1 base, with 5 bases of the junction left unmatched. This CDR3 region has 14 residues. The V gene's germline CDR1 is SGHVS and CDR2 FQNEAQ. CDR3 in amino acids: CASSLRQGNTEAFF. The CDR3 coding sequence is TGTGCCAGCAGTCTTAGACAGGGGAACACTGAAGCTTTCTTT.

The gene calls are TRBV15 and TRBJ1-1, with D possibly matching TRBD1 (5 bases). The V gene's germline CDR1 is LNHNV and CDR2 YYDKDF (reference sequence). V lost 0 bases to trimming and J lost 4 bases, with 12 bases between them. The CDR3 spans 15 residues. Here the CDR3 reads CATSRDQGMGTEAFF. Written as DNA, the CDR3 is TGTGCCACCAGCAGAGATCAGGGTATGGGCACTGAAGCTTTCTTT.

The rearrangement links TRBV27 to TRBJ2-3; D remains ambiguous. Germline CDR1 is MNHEY and CDR2 is SMNVEV (reference sequence). The CDR3 covers 15 residues. Trimming took 1 base from V and 4 from J, leaving 12 bases between them. CDR3 nucleotides: TGTGCCAGCAGTTTATGGTCTAGTAACCCAGATACGCAGTATTTT. Protein: CASSLWSSNPDTQYF.

The chain uses TRBV7-2 and TRBJ1-2, with TRBD1 as a possible D gene (6 bases). From germline, CDR1 is SGHTA and CDR2 FQGNSA. V was trimmed by 1 base and J by 7 bases, leaving 16 bases between them. The CDR3 runs to 15 residues. The CDR3: CASSLGPAGDTGYTF. The CDR3 DNA sequence: TGTGCCAGCAGCTTAGGTCCAGCAGGGGACACTGGCTACACCTTC.

This clone was seen a single time. The CDR3 coding sequence is TGCAGCGTGGGACAGGGAACCTCTGGAAACACCATATATTTT. It is translated as CSVGQGTSGNTIYF. This chain links TRBV29-1 with TRBJ1-3; 9 bases map to TRBD1. The J segment lost 0 bases and the V segment lost 6 bases, leaving 3 bases of the junction unmatched. Germline assignment: CDR1 SQVTM and CDR2 ANQGSEA. The length of the CDR3 is 14 residues.

This rearrangement joins TRBV30 to TRBJ2-3; D is possibly TRBD2 (5 bases). CDR1 and CDR2 (germline): GTSNPN, SVGIG (reference sequence). The V end lost 0 bases, the J end lost 4 bases, and 14 bases lay between the germline ends. CDR3 length equals 15 residues. CDR3 loop: CAWSVQRLRADTQYF. CDR3 in DNA: TGTGCCTGGAGTGTCCAGCGGTTAAGGGCAGATACGCAGTATTTT.

This chain connects TRBV19 to TRBJ2-3; 9 bases line up with TRBD2. The V gene end was trimmed by 10 bases and the J gene end by 8 bases; junction bases not matched to a gene: 13. Germline V gene data show CDR1 as LNHDA and CDR2 as SQIVND (reference sequence). The CDR3 has 14 residues. The CDR3 bases are TGTGCCACCTCCAGCGGGAGGCCTCCGGTTACGCAGTATTTT. This translates into CATSSGRPPVTQYF.

The chain carries TRBV19 and TRBJ2-7; tentative D call: TRBD2 (6 bases). This CDR3 comprises 13 residues. In germline, CDR1 is LNHDA, CDR2 SQIVND (reference sequence). Trimming pared 4 bases from V and 1 base from J, leaving 8 bases between. This CDR3 is CASSKGLSYEQYF. The CDR3 region has the DNA TGTGCCAGTAGTAAAGGACTATCCTACGAGCAGTACTTC.

The genes are TRBV3-1 (or the pseudogene TRBV3-2) and TRBJ1-1; no reliable D call. This CDR3 contains 13 residues. Trimming pared 4 bases from V and 1 base from J, leaving 7 bases between. Germline CDR1 LGHDT, CDR2 YNNKEL (reference sequence). In DNA, the CDR3 is TGTGCCAGCAGCCTTCGACAGAACACTGAAGCTTTCTTT. Its translation is CASSLRQNTEAFF.

The chain joins TRBV6-6 to TRBJ1-5; 9 nucleotides line up with TRBD1. The junction had 9 bases not matched to a gene; V was cut back by 5 bases and J by 1 base. CDR1 is MNHNY, CDR2 SVGAGI, per germline (reference sequence). The CDR3 contains 17 residues. In DNA, the CDR3 is TGTGCCAGCAGTCCAAAGAGGGACAGGGTGAGCAATCAGCCCCAGCATTTT. This encodes CASSPKRDRVSNQPQHF.

The chain recombines TRBV11-2 with TRBJ2-3, with a weak D call TRBD2 (6 bases). V lost 5 bases, J lost 7 bases, and 16 bases lay in between. Germline V lookup: CDR1 SGHAT, CDR2 FQNNGV. The CDR3 is 14 residues long. This chain's CDR3 is CASSTNAGLNTQYF. DNA of the CDR3: TGTGCCAGCAGCACCAATGCGGGACTTAATACGCAGTATTTT.

The chain recombines TRBV5-6 with TRBJ1-2; a possible D gene is TRBD1 (6 bases). Germline-derived CDR1 and CDR2 are SGHDT and YYEEEE. Trimming removed 0 bases at V and 5 bases at J, with 14 bases between. The CDR3 contains 15 residues. Here the CDR3 reads CASSLVRGAEYGYTF. DNA for the CDR3: TGTGCCAGCAGCTTGGTGCGGGGGGCAGAGTATGGCTACACCTTC.

This clone was picked up one time. The chain links TRBV10-2 to TRBJ2-7, with D perhaps matching TRBD2 (6 bases). V shed 4 bases and J shed 0 bases, with 16 bases lying between them. CDR3 length equals 16 residues. Per the germline V gene, CDR1 is WSHSY and CDR2 is SAAADI. The CDR3 nucleotides read TGCGCCAGCAGTGTAGGTCGGGACTCCACCTCCTACGAGCAGTACTTC. Its translation: CASSVGRDSTSYEQYF.

The chain combines TRBV6-1 with TRBJ2-3; possible D gene TRBD1, 5 bases. This CDR3 region has 15 residues. V was cut by 1 base and J by 0 bases, with 8 bases left in between. Germline V gene data show CDR1 as MNHNS and CDR2 as SASEGT. DNA of the CDR3: TGTGCCAGCAGTGAAGGGGGCAGAAGCACAGATACGCAGTATTTT. Protein product: CASSEGGRSTDTQYF.

This chain joins TRBV6-5 and TRBJ2-7; 7 nucleotides align to TRBD1. CDR3 length: 14 amino acids. Germline CDR1 is MNHEY and CDR2 is SVGAGI. With V trimmed by 4 bases and J by 3 bases, 6 bases remained unmatched. The CDR3 nucleotides read TGTGCCAGCAGTTCGACAGGGCCCCTCTACGAGCAGTACTTC. Translation gives CASSSTGPLYEQYF.

This rearrangement joins TRBV7-2 to TRBJ2-3; 12 bases align to TRBD2. CDR1 SGHTA and CDR2 FQGNSA come from the germline V gene. The CDR3 is made up of 16 amino acids. The junction had 6 bases not matched to a gene; V was cut back by 4 bases and J by 4 bases. In DNA form, the CDR3 reads TGTGCCAGCAGCTCTAGCGGGGGGGTGGGCGCAGATACGCAGTATTTT. This translates into CASSSSGGVGADTQYF.

This rearrangement joins TRBV5-1 to TRBJ2-1, with TRBD1 matching over 9 bases. Germline V gives CDR1 SGHRS, CDR2 YFSETQ. CDR3 length equals 15 residues. Trimming at V came to 6 bases and at J to 8 bases, leaving 12 bases not matched to a gene. In nucleotides, the CDR3 is TGCGCCAGCATCCTCTTTCCGGGACAGGGTCATGAGCAGTTCTTC. Translation gives CASILFPGQGHEQFF. The full variable domain, in which reference TRBV5-1 and TRBJ2-1 provide the parts outside the CDR3, is KAGVTQTPRYLIKTRGQQVTLSCSPISGHRSVSWYQQTPGQGLQFLFEYFSETQRNKGNFPGRFSGRQFSNSRSEMNVSTLELGDSALYLCASILFPGQGHEQFFGPGTRLTVL.

V usage is TRBV28 and J usage is TRBJ1-1; TRBD1 matches at 7 bases. The germline gives CDR1 MDHEN, CDR2 SYDVKM. The CDR3 is 15 residues long. V shed 5 bases and J 0 bases; nucleotides not matched to a gene: 6. This CDR3 is CASSPWDSVNTEAFF. In DNA form, the CDR3 reads TGTGCCAGCAGTCCCTGGGACAGCGTGAACACTGAAGCTTTCTTT.

J is TRBJ2-7 and V is TRBV20-1; TRBD2 agrees at 13 bases. Germline lookup yields CDR1 DFQATT and CDR2 SNEGSKA (reference sequence). The ends lost 3 bases at V and 3 bases at J; junction bases unmatched: 5. The CDR3 totals 15 residues. The CDR3, as DNA: TGCAGTGCTAGTAGTCGGACTAGCGGGAGCTACGAGCAGTACTTC. This sequence encodes CSASSRTSGSYEQYF.

The V gene is TRBV15, the J gene TRBJ2-3; 9 bases line up with TRBD1. Germline V CDR1 and CDR2: LNHNV, YYDKDF (reference sequence). With 8 bases clipped from V and 4 bases from J, the junction kept 10 bases outside the gene matches. The CDR3 sequence is 15 residues long. CDR3 sequence reads: CATFRPGQGPDTQYF. In nucleotides, the CDR3 is TGTGCCACCTTCCGCCCGGGACAGGGACCAGATACGCAGTATTTT.

The genes are TRBV5-5 and TRBJ2-1; D gene unclear. The CDR3 covers 16 residues. V lost 1 base and J lost 0, with 11 bases in between. The germline gives CDR1 SGHKS, CDR2 YYEKEE (reference sequence). This CDR3 is CASSLSWSSSYNEQFF. In nucleotides, the CDR3 is TGTGCCAGCAGCTTGTCCTGGTCCAGCTCCTACAATGAGCAGTTCTTC. Variable domain in full (rest from reference TRBV5-5 and TRBJ2-1): DAGVTQSPTHLIKTRGQQVTLRCSPISGHKSVSWYQQVLGQGPQFIFQYYEKEERGRGNFPDRFSARQFPNYSSELNVNALLLGDSALYLCASSLSWSSSYNEQFFGPGTRLTVL.

The chain employs TRBV19 and TRBJ2-7; 10 nucleotides agree with TRBD1. This CDR3 is built from 13 residues. In germline, CDR1 is LNHDA, CDR2 SQIVND (reference sequence). With V trimmed by 8 bases and J by 5 bases, 6 bases remained unmatched. The CDR3 loop reads CASVGTGVDEQYF. CDR3 nucleotides: TGTGCCAGTGTAGGGACAGGGGTGGACGAGCAGTACTTC.

The sample holds a few counts of this clone. V usage is TRBV6-5 and J usage is TRBJ1-3, with D unclear. The CDR3 length is 15 residues. V was pared by 5 bases and J by 4 bases, with 15 bases between. Germline CDR1 is MNHEY and CDR2 is SVGAGI. The CDR3 reads CASSNQKGAGNTIYF. CDR3 coding DNA: TGTGCCAGCAGTAATCAAAAGGGAGCAGGAAACACCATATATTTT.

The genes are TRBV27 and TRBJ2-7; 9 positions agree with TRBD1. This CDR3 is 15 amino acids long. The germline V gene has CDR1 MNHEY and CDR2 SMNVEV (reference sequence). J was trimmed by 5 bases and V by 3 bases; bases with no gene match: 8. The CDR3 DNA reads TGTGCCAGCAGTTTCTTGGGACAGGGTACCCACGAGCAGTACTTC. It specifies CASSFLGQGTHEQYF.